Listed below are T cell receptor beta chains from one sample, sequenced in a study of T-cell reconstitution after alpha-beta-depleted transplantation in children. Each CDR3 protein is one row after TCRdb ran MiXCR on the PCR reads. The top ten clones hold about 5% of a sample with about 870,000 distinct CDR3 sequences, roughly 15% of them seen once. The material was PBMCs, mostly from graft donor cells, obtained 360 days after TCRalphabeta/CD19-depleted stem cell transplant. The source of these receptors is a male patient between 5 and 17 years old who had a stem cell transplant for acute lymphoblastic leukemia, so the T cells may come from the graft donor. Both conserved end residues are part of each CDR3. D genes are given only for firm matches. For some rows the clone size is stated as once, few or many, or as a class when expanded; others skip it.

TRBV7-2	17	NA	NA	TRBJ1-2	TGTGCCAGCAGCTTCGCGTCGGCAGCGCCGCTTCGGTATGGCTACACCTTC	CASSFASAAPLRYGYTF
TRBV9	15	TRBD2	few	TRBJ2-1	TGTGCCAGCAGCGTAGGCGGGAGGGTAAACAATGAGCAGTTCTTC	CASSVGGRVNNEQFF
TRBV11-2	20	NA	NA	TRBJ2-5	TGTGCCAGCAGCTTAGTCTTTAATACGGCTAGCAGGTTCATTGGAGAGACCCAGTACTTC	CASSLVFNTASRFIGETQYF
TRBV11-2	15	TRBD2	few	TRBJ2-1	TGTGCCAGCAGCTTAAGTAGCGGGAGTAACAATGAGCAGTTCTTC	CASSLSSGSNNEQFF
TRBV7-3	17	TRBD2	few	TRBJ2-1	TGTGCCAGCAGCCCCCGCCCCGGGCTAGCGGAATACAATGAGCAGTTCTTC	CASSPRPGLAEYNEQFF
TRBV24-1	15	NA	few	TRBJ2-7	TGTGCCTCCGGCCCCGGGACCACCTGTTATTACGAGCAGTACTTC	CASGPGTTCYYEQYF
TRBV2	15	TRBD2	NA	TRBJ2-7	TGTGCCAGCAGTGGGAGGGGGACTAGCGCCCCGGAGCAGTACTTC	CASSGRGTSAPEQYF
TRBV9	18	TRBD1	few	TRBJ1-4	TGTGCCAGCAGCGTAGGAAGAGGGACAGCGTTAGGAGGTGAAAAACTGTTTTTT	CASSVGRGTALGGEKLFF
TRBV12-3/TRBV12-4	16	TRBD2	NA	TRBJ2-3	TGTGCCAGCAGACTCGGCAAAGCGGGAGCGGGAGATACGCAGTATTTT	CASRLGKAGAGDTQYF
TRBV9	15	TRBD1	many	TRBJ2-7	TGTGCCAGCAGCGTCGGGACAGGGGGTTGGTACGAGCAGTACTTC	CASSVGTGGWYEQYF
TRBV4-1	20	TRBD2	NA	TRBJ2-4	TGCGCCAGCAGCCAAGAGGGACTAGCGGGAGGGCCGGTCGCCAAAAACATTCAGTACTTC	CASSQEGLAGGPVAKNIQYF
TRBV9	16	TRBD1	NA	TRBJ1-6	TGTGCCAGCAGCCCGGGGATGGCGGCAGGGGGTTTACCCCTCCACTTT	CASSPGMAAGGLPLHF
TRBV13	17	NA	once	TRBJ1-1	TGTGCCAGCAGCTTATATGGGGGCCCTACGAGGGACACTGAAGCTTTCTTT	CASSLYGGPTRDTEAFF
TRBV21-1	14	NA	many	TRBJ2-3	TGTGCCAGCAGCAATAGTGACGGTAGGCATACGCAGTATTTT	CASSNSDGRHTQYF
TRBV19	16	TRBD2	NA	TRBJ2-1	TGTGCCAGTAGTATAGGGATGCTAGCGGGAGGGGGTGAGCAGTTCTTC	CASSIGMLAGGGEQFF
TRBV5-1	17	NA	NA	TRBJ2-1	TGCGCCAGCAGCTTGGCCCTGCGGACACCCGACAGCAATGAGCAGTTCTTC	CASSLALRTPDSNEQFF
TRBV20-1	15	NA	many	TRBJ2-3	TGCAGTGCTATAAACCCCGCCTTACTGCCAGATACGCAGTATTTT	CSAINPALLPDTQYF
TRBV5-1	13	NA	few	TRBJ2-2	TGCGCCAGCAGCTTTGATGGGCTCGGGGAGCTGTTTTTT	CASSFDGLGELFF
TRBV24-1	18	TRBD2	few	TRBJ2-1	TGTGCCACCAGTGATAAGGGACTAGCGGAATCACACTACAATGAGCAGTTCTTC	CATSDKGLAESHYNEQFF
TRBV5-1	14	NA	many	TRBJ2-2	TGCGCCAGCAGCTTCAGACAGTACACCGGGGAGCTGTTTTTT	CASSFRQYTGELFF
TRBV5-1	13	NA	NA	TRBJ2-2	TGCGCCAGCAGCCTCTGGACCAGCGGGGAGCTGTTTTTT	CASSLWTSGELFF
TRBV29-1	12	NA	NA	TRBJ1-1	TGCAGCGTTGAAAGGAGAGAGACTGAAGCTTTCTTT	CSVERRETEAFF
TRBV29-1	13	NA	NA	TRBJ1-1	TGCAGCGTTGGTCTTGGGCTGAACACTGAAGCTTTCTTT	CSVGLGLNTEAFF
TRBV5-1	15	NA	NA	TRBJ2-2	TGCGCCAGCAGCCCCTCGGTATCGATGTCCGGGGAGCTGTTTTTT	CASSPSVSMSGELFF
TRBV7-6	15	TRBD1	NA	TRBJ2-2	TGTGCCAGCAGCTTGGACGACAGGGGGACCGGGGAGCTGTTTTTT	CASSLDDRGTGELFF
TRBV5-1	16	NA	NA	TRBJ2-1	TGCGCCAGCAGCTCTATTCCAGGTTGGGGAGTCAATGAGCAGTTCTTC	CASSSIPGWGVNEQFF
TRBV5-1	13	NA	many	TRBJ2-2	TGCGCCAGCAGCACCCTAGTCACCGGGGAGCTGTTTTTT	CASSTLVTGELFF
TRBV7-9	14	TRBD1	NA	TRBJ2-7	TGTGCCAGCAGCTTACCAGGGGGCAGGGGCGAGCAGTACTTC	CASSLPGGRGEQYF
TRBV27	15	NA	few	TRBJ2-3	TGTGCCAGCAGTTCTCGACAGAGACTAAGGGGTACGCAGTATTTT	CASSSRQRLRGTQYF
TRBV11-1	17	TRBD1	NA	TRBJ2-7	TGTGCCAGCAGCCTAACGGCTTTCGGGCAGGGGGCCCACGAGCAGTACTTC	CASSLTAFGQGAHEQYF
TRBV7-3	21	NA	NA	TRBJ2-1	TGTGCCAGCAGCCAAAACAGAGGCCCAAACCGCCCCCCGGTCTCCTACAATGAGCAGTTCTTC	CASSQNRGPNRPPVSYNEQFF
TRBV12-3/TRBV12-4	18	TRBD2	NA	TRBJ2-1	TGTGCCAGCAGTTTAACTAGGACTAGCGGGAGCTCCTACAATGAGCAGTTCTTC	CASSLTRTSGSSYNEQFF
TRBV12-3/TRBV12-4	17	TRBD2	NA	TRBJ2-2	TGTGCCAGCGATAGCGGGAGGGTCCCTATGAACACCGGGGAGCTGTTTTTT	CASDSGRVPMNTGELFF
TRBV27	18	NA	NA	TRBJ2-2	TGTGCCAGCAGTTCCGGAGGTACCGGGGCTTACCACACCGGGGAGCTGTTTTTT	CASSSGGTGAYHTGELFF
TRBV7-2	14	TRBD2	NA	TRBJ2-3	TGTGCCAGCCTCCAGCGGGAGGGCACAGATACGCAGTATTTT	CASLQREGTDTQYF
TRBV20-1	13	NA	many	TRBJ2-1	TGCAGTGCTAGACCCCAGAATTACAATGAGCAGTTCTTC	CSARPQNYNEQFF
TRBV11-2	16	NA	few	TRBJ2-7	TGTGCCAGCAGCTTAGTTCCCTCCACCCGAAGGTACGAGCAGTACTTC	CASSLVPSTRRYEQYF
TRBV18	16	NA	NA	TRBJ2-3	TGTGCCAGCTCACCACCTAAGGCCAGCCTCACAGATACGCAGTATTTT	CASSPPKASLTDTQYF
TRBV3-1	14	NA	NA	TRBJ1-2	TGTGCCAGCACCCCAAACGCGCGGGTGGATGGCTACACCTTC	CASTPNARVDGYTF
TRBV10-2	15	NA	NA	TRBJ2-7	TGCGCCAGCAGAAGCGAGAGAAGGCTGATATACGAGCAGTACTTC	CASRSERRLIYEQYF
TRBV5-1	16	NA	NA	TRBJ2-1	TGCGCCAGCAGCTTGGCGTCTTCATCCCACTACAATGAGCAGTTCTTC	CASSLASSSHYNEQFF
TRBV7-8	15	NA	NA	TRBJ2-5	TGTGCCAGCAGCTTAGTTTGGACAGACCAAGAGACCCAGTACTTC	CASSLVWTDQETQYF
TRBV19	12	NA	NA	TRBJ2-7	TGTGCCAGTACAAACAGCCTCTACGAGCAGTACTTC	CASTNSLYEQYF
TRBV7-3	15	TRBD1	few	TRBJ2-3	TGTGCCAGCAGCTTGACGACAGGGTTGACAGATACGCAGTATTTT	CASSLTTGLTDTQYF
TRBV11-2	19	TRBD2	few	TRBJ2-1	TGTGCCAGCAGCTTAGGCGGGACTAGCGGGAGGGCCGCCTACAATGAGCAGTTCTTC	CASSLGGTSGRAAYNEQFF
TRBV18	16	NA	NA	TRBJ2-3	TGTGCCAGCTCACCCCAGCAACAAATTTTCACAGATACGCAGTATTTT	CASSPQQQIFTDTQYF
TRBV7-3	19	TRBD2	NA	TRBJ2-1	TGTGCCAGCAGCTTAACAGTGGCCGACGCGGGAGCATATTACAATGAGCAGTTCTTC	CASSLTVADAGAYYNEQFF
TRBV11-3	18	TRBD2	few	TRBJ2-1	TGTGCCAGCAGCTTACACCCGAAGCCTAGCGGGTTCCGCAATGAGCAGTTCTTC	CASSLHPKPSGFRNEQFF
TRBV10-3	15	TRBD2	NA	TRBJ2-2	TGTGCCATCAACACAGCGGGAGGAGGAGCCGGGGAGCTGTTTTTT	CAINTAGGGAGELFF
TRBV20-1	14	NA	few	TRBJ2-1	TGCAGTGCTAGAGATCGGCGGGACTACAATGAGCAGTTCTTC	CSARDRRDYNEQFF
TRBV7-3	14	NA	NA	TRBJ1-1	TGTGCCAGCAGCTCCCTGGGGGGCTTAACTGAAGCTTTCTTT	CASSSLGGLTEAFF
TRBV7-9	14	TRBD1	many	TRBJ2-1	TGCGCCAGCAGCTTGGGACAGGGGTACAATGAGCAGTTCTTC	CASSLGQGYNEQFF
TRBV15	14	NA	few	TRBJ2-7	TGTGCCACCAGCGAACTGGGGTTTTCCTACGAGCAGTACTTC	CATSELGFSYEQYF
TRBV18	16	NA	NA	TRBJ2-5	TGTGCCAGCTCACCACCCCAAAGGCTTACGAGGGAGACCCAGTACTTC	CASSPPQRLTRETQYF
TRBV4-1	18	TRBD2	NA	TRBJ2-1	TGCGCCAGCAGCCAAGACGGATTGCCGGGACTAGCTGGTAATGAGCAGTTCTTC	CASSQDGLPGLAGNEQFF
TRBV29-1	14	NA	few	TRBJ2-5	TGCAGCGTCACGGGCCAGGGAACTCAAGAGACCCAGTACTTC	CSVTGQGTQETQYF
TRBV28	16	NA	NA	TRBJ2-5	TGTGCCAGCAGCTCCTTTCCCCCGGGCGGGGTAGAGACCCAGTACTTC	CASSSFPPGGVETQYF
TRBV5-1	16	NA	few	TRBJ1-6	TGCGCCAGCAGCCAGATTTACAGGGAATATAATTCACCCCTCCACTTT	CASSQIYREYNSPLHF
TRBV20-1	12	TRBD1	few	TRBJ1-1	TGCAGTGCTACGGGACAGGGCACTGAAGCTTTCTTT	CSATGQGTEAFF
TRBV7-9	15	NA	many	TRBJ1-2	TGTGCCAGCAGCTTAGCTGCCGGGACAACTAATGGCTACACCTTC	CASSLAAGTTNGYTF